This T cell receptor (beta chain) derives from a study of regulatory T cells in long-lasting Graves disease (dated by TCRdb to 2020 to 2022). Study-wide context: Antithyroid drugs had been taken for less than 3 months by newly diagnosed Graves' disease patients. TCR sequencing covered some 13 persistent and around 20 newly diagnosed Graves' disease patients, 33 samples in total. The study was registered as a clinical trial and conducted in China. Persistent Graves' disease patients were compared with newly diagnosed Graves' disease patients by peripheral blood TCR sequencing and RNA sequencing. Broader findings and caveats from the paper: Sequencing and analysis were limited to the TCR beta chain. As a limitation, the authors acknowledged that the small sample size may reduce accuracy. Persistent Graves' disease patients showed lower TCR Shannon entropy and fewer highly expanded clones than newly diagnosed patients, suggesting clonal expansion. Because the primary lesion, thyroid tissue, could not be accessed, the study looked at peripheral blood alone. More public clonotypes were shared among persistent patients (around 2,600) than among newly diagnosed patients (under 1,000).

Receptor libraries were prepared by multiplex PCR. Sequencing took place on an Illumina HiSeq 4000. iRepertoire HTBI primers and Arm-PCR amplification of CDR3 regions were used to construct TCR beta libraries. Gel purification was performed on PCR products prior to sequencing. The original methods were these. A total of 62 TRBV and 14 TRBJ segments were identified across samples and were used for gene usage analysis of CDR3 amino acid clonotypes. COPE and FqMerger were used to merge filtered high-quality paired reads into contigs. Contigs were aligned with BLAST to IMGT TRBV, TRBD and TRBJ reference genes, and CDR3 was defined per IMGT. Any clonotype with a frequency above 0.1% was counted as a highly expanded clone. Repertoire diversity was measured by Shannon entropy, and V-J evenness by the Gini coefficient. A clonotype was considered public if more than one individual shared it. TCRdb passed the public sequencing reads through fastp at Q25 and MiXCR, retaining productive beta sequences. Rows are combined by CDR3 protein, so each entry shows the most common genes and DNA. V and J calls and clone size were set by TCRdb, not the authors. The sample profile shows around 420,000 distinct CDR3 sequences; 15% of them were found once. Jointly, the top ten make up about 8.3% of the sample.

Many counts were recorded for this clonotype. Its antigen is not yet known. No clone much larger than this one lies a single base away; base qualities are absent. The sample's time point label, in plain terms: newly diagnosed GD, antithyroid drugs for less than 3 months. For both TCR sequencing and RNA sequencing, RNA was extracted from PBMCs using TRIzol. Graves' disease was diagnosed according to American Thyroid Association guidelines. Recruitment of patients was carried out at an endocrinology department in Xi'an, China. Each patient gave 9 to 10 milliliters of peripheral blood, collected in an EDTA anticoagulant tube. PBMCs were isolated by Ficoll Paque Plus density gradient separation without further T cell sorting. RNA quality was checked with an Agilent 2100 Bioanalyzer and agarose gel, and concentration with a NanoDrop 2000. This sample was also put to use in a study of T cells in Graves' hyperthyroidism and ophthalmopathy. Taken from the second paper: Stable Graves' hyperthyroidism was defined as the absence of progression to ophthalmopathy over 18 months of follow-up. Hyperthyroidism patients were aged 18 to 65 years and newly diagnosed, with disease duration of less than 2 months. Exclusion was applied to patients with uncontrolled infections, other autoimmune diseases, pregnancy or lactation. Diagnoses were based on clinical symptoms, serum thyroxine and TRAb, thyroid ultrasound and orbital computed tomography. The first round of RT-PCR for the TCR CDR3 was performed with the HTBI primer set and the Qiagen OneStep RT-PCR kit. Most expanded thyroid clonotypes (frequency above 0.001) were also found in blood, which suggests that blood repertoires may mirror thyroid immune responses. A 13 V-J signature model separated ophthalmopathy from stable hyperthyroidism, with approximately 87% sensitivity and just under 84% specificity in cross-validation and 80%/75% in testing. During validation, the model predicted progression to ophthalmopathy a median of approximately six months ahead of onset, with around 71% sensitivity and 72% to 80% specificity. TCR V-J signatures able to tell the groups apart were searched for in a discovery cohort of more than 90 patients, of whom 40 to 45 had Graves' ophthalmopathy and roughly 57 had stable Graves' hyperthyroidism. An independent validation cohort of 18 to 20 hyperthyroidism patients and 17 patients who later progressed to ophthalmopathy tested prospective prediction of ophthalmopathy. The roughly 94 discovery patients were randomly divided into training and test sets at a 7:3 ratio. The study also compared thyroid tissue and blood T-cell repertoires from roughly six Graves' hyperthyroidism patients. Once sampling was done, hyperthyroidism patients were given methimazole at a starting dose of 30 mg daily, whereas ophthalmopathy patients were given high-dose intravenous methylprednisolone. Libraries were constructed in a second round of multiplex PCR, after which size selection and purification were performed. Libraries were sequenced paired-end with 100 bp reads on an Illumina HiSeq2000. SOAPnuke was used to process the raw data, removing reads that contained adapters or uncalled bases, had a mean Phred below 15, or lacked an exact match to the constant primer or identifier. COPE v1.2.5 was used to merge high-quality paired reads, and clonotypes were defined as unique nucleotide sequences. MiTCR v1.1 was used to align clonotypes to the IMGT TRBV, TRBD and TRBJ reference segments. Analysis was restricted to V-J combinations with a frequency above 0.0001, which covered roughly 99% of repertoires. The TCS score was defined as the ratio of F50 (clonal expansion) to E x V (chaos), calculated using BLOSUM62-based TCRdist between CDR3 peptides within each V-J. Welch's t-statistics and random forest reduced some 510 V-J features to around 14, which were used in a naive Bayes classifier (R e1071). No statistical method was used to set the sample size in advance, and investigators knew the group allocation. According to the paper, TCR Vbeta CDR3 sequencing was carried out on some 140 peripheral blood samples, which came from fewer than 50 ophthalmopathy, around 74 hyperthyroidism and approximately 17 progressor patients.

The clonotype was recovered from a woman aged 40 to 55 with Graves disease. Donor details come from another sample of the same person, matched by shared clones. The starting material was peripheral blood mononuclear cells (PBMCs), obtained at new diagnosis, from a patient treated with antithyroid drugs.

CDR3 loop: CASSTTGVNQPQHF. The bases read TGTGCCAGCAGTACAACAGGGGTCAATCAGCCCCAGCATTTT. This chain is built from TRBV2 and TRBJ1-5; 7 central bases correspond to TRBD1. Germline trimming amounts to 5 bases on V and 3 bases on J, with 4 as the count of junction bases outside the gene matches. Measured from the cysteine to the phenylalanine, the CDR3 is 14 residues long. The CDR3 DNA has 42 bases and is translated from base 1. CDR1 is given as SNHLY and CDR2 as FYNNEI, both from the germline V gene.